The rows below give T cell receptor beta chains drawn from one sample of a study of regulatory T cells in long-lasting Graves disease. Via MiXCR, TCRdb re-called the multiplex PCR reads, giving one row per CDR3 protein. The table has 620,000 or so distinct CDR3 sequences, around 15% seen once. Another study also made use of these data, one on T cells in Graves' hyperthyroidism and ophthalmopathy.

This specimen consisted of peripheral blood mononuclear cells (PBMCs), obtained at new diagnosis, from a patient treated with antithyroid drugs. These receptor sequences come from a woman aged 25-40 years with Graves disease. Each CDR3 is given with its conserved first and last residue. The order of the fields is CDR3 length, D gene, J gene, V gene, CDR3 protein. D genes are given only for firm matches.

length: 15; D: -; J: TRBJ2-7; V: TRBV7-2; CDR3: CASSSRLPPISEQYF
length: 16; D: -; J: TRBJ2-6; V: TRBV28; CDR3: CASSSLGDSGANVLTF
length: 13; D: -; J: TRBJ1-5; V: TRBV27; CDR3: CASSGRFNQPQHF
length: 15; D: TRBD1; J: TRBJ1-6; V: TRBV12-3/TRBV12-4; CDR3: CASSLRGTGDSPLHF
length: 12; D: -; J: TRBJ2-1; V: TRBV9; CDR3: CASSGVPPEQFF
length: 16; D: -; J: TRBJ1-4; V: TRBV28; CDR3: CASSLEGGRTNEKLFF
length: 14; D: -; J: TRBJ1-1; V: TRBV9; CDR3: CASTPIGGNTEAFF
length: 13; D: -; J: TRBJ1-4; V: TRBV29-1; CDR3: CSVVKQWGEKLFF
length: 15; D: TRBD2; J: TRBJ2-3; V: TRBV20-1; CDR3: CSVPRLAGVSDTQYF
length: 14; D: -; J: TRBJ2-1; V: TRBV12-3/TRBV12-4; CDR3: CASSLAPVGGEQFF
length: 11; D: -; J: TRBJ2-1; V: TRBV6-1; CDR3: CASSHGQEQFF
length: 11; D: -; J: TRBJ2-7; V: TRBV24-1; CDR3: CATSDLNEQYF
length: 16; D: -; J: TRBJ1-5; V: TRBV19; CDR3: CASFQGSDVSNQPQHF
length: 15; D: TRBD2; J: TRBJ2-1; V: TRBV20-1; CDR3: CSAYPLAGDNNEQFF
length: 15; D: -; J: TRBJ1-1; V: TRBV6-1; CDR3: CASSEQAGRSTEAFF
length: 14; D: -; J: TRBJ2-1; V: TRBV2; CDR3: CASSLEQTYNEQFF
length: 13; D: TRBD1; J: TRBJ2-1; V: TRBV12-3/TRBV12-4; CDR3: CASSFPDRDEQFF
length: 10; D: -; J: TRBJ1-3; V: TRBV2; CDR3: CASGGNTIYF
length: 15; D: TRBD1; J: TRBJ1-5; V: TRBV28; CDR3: CARRQGLCSNQPQHF
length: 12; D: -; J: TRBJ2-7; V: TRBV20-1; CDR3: CSARGASYEQYF
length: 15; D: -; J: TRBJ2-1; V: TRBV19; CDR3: CASSIGPGIYNEQFF
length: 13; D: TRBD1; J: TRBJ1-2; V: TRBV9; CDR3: CASSAGTGDGYTF
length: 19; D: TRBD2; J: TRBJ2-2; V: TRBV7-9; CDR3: CASSTFGTSGAPYTGELFF
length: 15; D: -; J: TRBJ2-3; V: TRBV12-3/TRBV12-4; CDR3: CASSWDSASTDTQYF
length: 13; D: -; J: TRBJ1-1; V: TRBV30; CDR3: CAWSRYDNTEAFF
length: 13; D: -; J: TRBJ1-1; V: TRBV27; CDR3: CASSLVQGLDAFF
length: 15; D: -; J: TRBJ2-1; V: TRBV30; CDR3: CAWSRASGQGNEQFF
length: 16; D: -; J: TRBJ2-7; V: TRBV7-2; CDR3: CASSPPPGVWGREQYF
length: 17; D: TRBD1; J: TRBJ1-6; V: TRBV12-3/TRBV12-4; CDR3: CASSFGQASVGNSPLHF
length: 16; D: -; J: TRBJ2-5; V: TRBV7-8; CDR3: CASSSQEGFKQETQYF
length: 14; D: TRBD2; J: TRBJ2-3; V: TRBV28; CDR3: CASRIAGGTDTQYF
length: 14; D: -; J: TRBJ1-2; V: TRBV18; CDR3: CASSPGTVKAGYTF
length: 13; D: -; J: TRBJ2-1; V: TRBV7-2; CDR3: CASSLGGSQKQFF
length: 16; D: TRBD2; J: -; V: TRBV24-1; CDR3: CATSQREGRGTDTQYF
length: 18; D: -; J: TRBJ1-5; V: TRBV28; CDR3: CASSPPLAGAPGSQPQHF
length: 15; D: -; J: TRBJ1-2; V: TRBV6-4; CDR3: CASSEGWAQNYGYTF
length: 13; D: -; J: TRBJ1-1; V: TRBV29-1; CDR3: CSVSRGGNTEAFF
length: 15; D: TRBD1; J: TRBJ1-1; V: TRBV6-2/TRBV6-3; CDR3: CASSYEGQLNTEAFF
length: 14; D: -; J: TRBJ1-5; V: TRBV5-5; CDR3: CASSLSSSNQPQHF